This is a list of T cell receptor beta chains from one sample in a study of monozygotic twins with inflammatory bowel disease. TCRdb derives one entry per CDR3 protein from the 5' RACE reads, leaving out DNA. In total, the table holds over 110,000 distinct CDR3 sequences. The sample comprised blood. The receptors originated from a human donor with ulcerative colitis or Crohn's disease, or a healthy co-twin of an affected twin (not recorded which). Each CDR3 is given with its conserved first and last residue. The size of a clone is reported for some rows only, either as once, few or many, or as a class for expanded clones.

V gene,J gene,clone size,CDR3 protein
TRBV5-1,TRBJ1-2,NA,CASNRDRDNYGYTF
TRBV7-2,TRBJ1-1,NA,CASSLWRGTEAFF
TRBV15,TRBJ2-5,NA,CATSRDLAGWLETQYF
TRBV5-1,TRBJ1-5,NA,CARGGFGQPQHF
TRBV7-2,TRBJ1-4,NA,CASSKWDRDGEKLFF
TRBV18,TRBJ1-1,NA,CASSIMDRAYAEAFF
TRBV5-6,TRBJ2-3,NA,CASSLEGGSGGTDTQYF
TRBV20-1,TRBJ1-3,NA,CSAKQGEAGNTIYF
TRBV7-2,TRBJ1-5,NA,CASSLGQPAGGSQPQHF
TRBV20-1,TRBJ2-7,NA,CSAGETGGFYEQYF
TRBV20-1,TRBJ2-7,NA,CSAGKMQGGFYEQYF
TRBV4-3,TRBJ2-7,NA,CASSARTGAYEQYF
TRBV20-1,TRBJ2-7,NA,CSARDFTAGRSYEQYF
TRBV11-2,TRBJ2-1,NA,CASRWTGGGNEQFF
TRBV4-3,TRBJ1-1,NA,CASSQDGSEGMNTEAFF
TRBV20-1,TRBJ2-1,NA,CSARDIGAGVYNEQFF
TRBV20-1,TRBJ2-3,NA,CSAPTSTSTDTQYF
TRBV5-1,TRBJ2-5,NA,CASSGQGRETQYF
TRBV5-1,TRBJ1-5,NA,CASKYPRYPYNQPQHF
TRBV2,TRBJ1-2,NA,CASSEAYRSGRCTF
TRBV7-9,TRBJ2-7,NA,CASSTVIPSTTGEQYF
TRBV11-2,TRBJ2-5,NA,CASSPNPNGGETQYF
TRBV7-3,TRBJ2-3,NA,CASSFTGGGTDTQYF
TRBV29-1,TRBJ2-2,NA,CSVEGTSNTGELFF
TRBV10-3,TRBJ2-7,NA,CAIRDGGHRGEQYF
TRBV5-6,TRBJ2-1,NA,CASRPDSSNEQFF
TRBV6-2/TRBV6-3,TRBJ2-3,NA,CASSYPGQGTDTQYF
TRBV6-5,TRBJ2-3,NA,CASSSFRRLTDTQYF
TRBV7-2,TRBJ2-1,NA,CASSRIGTASYNEQFF
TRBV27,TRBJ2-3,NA,CASREQGDTQYF
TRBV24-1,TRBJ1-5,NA,CATQGRSNQPQHF
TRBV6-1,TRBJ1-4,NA,CASSHTAGPNEKLFF
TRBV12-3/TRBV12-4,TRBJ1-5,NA,CASSPTGIRNQPQHF
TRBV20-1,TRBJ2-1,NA,CSARGQGAPNEQFF
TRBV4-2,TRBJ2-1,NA,CASSNPSGGSGYYNEQFF
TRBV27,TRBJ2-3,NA,CASTSQVGIGTQYF
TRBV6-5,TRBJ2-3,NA,CASSYLFLAGPNTYTQYF
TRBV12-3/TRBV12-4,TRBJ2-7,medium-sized,CASSLLEGLEQYF
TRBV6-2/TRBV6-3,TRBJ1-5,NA,CASSFPNSNQPQHF
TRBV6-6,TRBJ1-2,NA,CASSYGGAGYTF
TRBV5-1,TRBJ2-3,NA,CASSQTLAGVRTDTQYF
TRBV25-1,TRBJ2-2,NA,CASSDPSGTNTGELFF
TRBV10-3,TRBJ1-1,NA,CAIREEGVGSTEAFF
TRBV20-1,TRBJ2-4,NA,CSATGRMLAQNIQYF
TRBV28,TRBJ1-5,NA,CASRADDHQPQHF
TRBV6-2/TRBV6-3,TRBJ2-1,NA,CASSYRLDYNEQFF
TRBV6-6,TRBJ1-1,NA,CASSPPSAEAFF
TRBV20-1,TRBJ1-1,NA,CSAPQGAGTEAFF
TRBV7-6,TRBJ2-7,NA,CASSRNLGTSGGLYEQYF
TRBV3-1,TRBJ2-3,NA,CATATRGPDTQYF
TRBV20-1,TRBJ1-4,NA,CSAYTQNEKLFF
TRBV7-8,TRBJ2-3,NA,CASSSWTSGGRTDTQYF
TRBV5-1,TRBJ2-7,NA,CASSKIDSYEQYF